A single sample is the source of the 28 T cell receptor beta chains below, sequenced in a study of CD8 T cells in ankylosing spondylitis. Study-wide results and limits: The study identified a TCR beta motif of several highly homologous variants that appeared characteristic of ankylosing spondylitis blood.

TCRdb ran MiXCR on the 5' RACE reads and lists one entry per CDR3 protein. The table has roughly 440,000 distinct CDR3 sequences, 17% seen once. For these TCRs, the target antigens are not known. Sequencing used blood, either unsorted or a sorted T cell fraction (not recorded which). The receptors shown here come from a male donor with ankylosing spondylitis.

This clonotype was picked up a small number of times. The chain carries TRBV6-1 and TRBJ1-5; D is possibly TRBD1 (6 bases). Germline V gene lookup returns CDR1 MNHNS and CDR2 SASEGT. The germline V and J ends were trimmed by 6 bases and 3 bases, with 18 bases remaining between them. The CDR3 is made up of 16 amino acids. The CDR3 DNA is TGTGCCAGCAGCCTTCTACTAACAGGGTCCAATCAGCCCCAGCATTTT. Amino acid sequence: CASSLLLTGSNQPQHF.

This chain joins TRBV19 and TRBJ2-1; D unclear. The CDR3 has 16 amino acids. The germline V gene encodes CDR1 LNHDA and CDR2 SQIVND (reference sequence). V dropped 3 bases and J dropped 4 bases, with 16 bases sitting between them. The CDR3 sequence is CASSIGSLANYNEQFF. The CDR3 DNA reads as TGTGCCAGTAGTATTGGGTCGCTGGCGAATTACAATGAGCAGTTCTTC.

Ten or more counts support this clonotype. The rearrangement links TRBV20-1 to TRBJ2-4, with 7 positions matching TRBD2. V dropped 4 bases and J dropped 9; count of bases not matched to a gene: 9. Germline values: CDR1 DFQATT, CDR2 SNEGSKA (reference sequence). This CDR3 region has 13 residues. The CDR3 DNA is TGCAGTGCTAACTTACGCAGGGAGGGCATTCAGTACTTC. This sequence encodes CSANLRREGIQYF.

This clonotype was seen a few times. For the CDR3, the DNA is TGCACTCCGGGGAGGGCCGGCGAGACCCAGTACTTC. Translated: CTPGRAGETQYF. The chain uses TRBV20-1 and TRBJ2-5; the match to TRBD2 covers 7 bases. CDR3 size: 12 residues. Germline V gene data show CDR1 as DFQATT and CDR2 as SNEGSKA (reference sequence).

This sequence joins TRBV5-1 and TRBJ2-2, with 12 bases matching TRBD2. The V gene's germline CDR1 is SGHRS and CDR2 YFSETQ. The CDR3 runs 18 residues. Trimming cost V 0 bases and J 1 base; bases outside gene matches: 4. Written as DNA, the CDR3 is TGCGCCAGCAGCTTGGAACTAGCGGGGGGTTTGAACACCGGGGAGCTGTTTTTT. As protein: CASSLELAGGLNTGELFF.

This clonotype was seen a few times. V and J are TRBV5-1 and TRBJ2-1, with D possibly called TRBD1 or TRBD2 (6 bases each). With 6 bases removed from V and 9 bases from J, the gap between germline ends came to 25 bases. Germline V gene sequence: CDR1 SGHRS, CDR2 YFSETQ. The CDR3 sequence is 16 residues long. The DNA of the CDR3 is TGCGCCAGCACCCGAACCGGGGGCGCCTGGAGGGTTGAGCAGTTCTTC. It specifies CASTRTGGAWRVEQFF.

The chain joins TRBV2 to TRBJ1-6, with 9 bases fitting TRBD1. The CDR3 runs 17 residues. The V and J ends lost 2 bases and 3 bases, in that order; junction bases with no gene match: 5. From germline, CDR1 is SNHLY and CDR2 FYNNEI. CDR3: CASSELTGGNYNSPLHF. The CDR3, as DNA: TGTGCCAGCAGTGAACTCACAGGGGGCAACTATAATTCACCCCTCCACTTT. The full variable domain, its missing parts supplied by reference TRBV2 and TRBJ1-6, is EPEVTQTPSHQVTQMGQEVILRCVPISNHLYFYWYRQILGQKVEFLVSFYNNEISEKSEIFDDQFSVERPDGSNFTLKIRSTKLEDSAMYFCASSELTGGNYNSPLHFGNGTRLTVT.

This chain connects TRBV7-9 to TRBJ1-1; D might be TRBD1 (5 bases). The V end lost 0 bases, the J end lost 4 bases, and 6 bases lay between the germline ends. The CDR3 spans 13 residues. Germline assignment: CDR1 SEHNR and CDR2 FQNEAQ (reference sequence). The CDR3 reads CASSLAGTTEAFF. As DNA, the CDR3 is TGTGCCAGCAGCTTAGCTGGGACCACTGAAGCTTTCTTT. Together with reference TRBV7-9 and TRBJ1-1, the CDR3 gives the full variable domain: DTGVSQNPRHKITKRGQNVTFRCDPISEHNRLYWYRQTLGQGPEFLTYFQNEAQLEKSRLLSDRFSAERPKGSFSTLEIQRTEQGDSAMYLCASSLAGTTEAFFGQGTRLTVV.

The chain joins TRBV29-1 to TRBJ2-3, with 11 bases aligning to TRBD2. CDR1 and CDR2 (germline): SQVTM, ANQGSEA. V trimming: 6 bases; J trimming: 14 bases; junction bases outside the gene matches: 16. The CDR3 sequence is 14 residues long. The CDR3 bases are TGCAGCGTCATACTAGCGGGAGACCCCCAGGGCTTGTATTTT. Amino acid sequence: CSVILAGDPQGLYF.

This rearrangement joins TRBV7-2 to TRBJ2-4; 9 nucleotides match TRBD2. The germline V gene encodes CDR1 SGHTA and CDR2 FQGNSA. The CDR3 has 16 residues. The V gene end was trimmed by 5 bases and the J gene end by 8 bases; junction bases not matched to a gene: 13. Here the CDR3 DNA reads TGTGCCAGCAGCCGGGGGACAGCGGGGGGTCGAGACATTCAGTACTTC. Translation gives CASSRGTAGGRDIQYF.

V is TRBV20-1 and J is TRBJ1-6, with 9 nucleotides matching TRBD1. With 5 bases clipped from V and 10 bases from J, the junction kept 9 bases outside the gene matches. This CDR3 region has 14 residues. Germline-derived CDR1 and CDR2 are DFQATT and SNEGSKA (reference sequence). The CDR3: CSAGGDREQSPLHF. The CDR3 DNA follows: TGCAGTGCTGGGGGGGACAGGGAACAATCACCCCTCCACTTT.

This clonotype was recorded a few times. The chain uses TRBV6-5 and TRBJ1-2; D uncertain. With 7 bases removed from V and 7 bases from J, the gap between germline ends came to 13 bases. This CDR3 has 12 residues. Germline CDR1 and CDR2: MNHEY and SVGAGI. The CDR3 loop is CASIGFRGGYTF. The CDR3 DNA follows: TGTGCCAGCATCGGGTTTCGAGGTGGCTACACCTTC.

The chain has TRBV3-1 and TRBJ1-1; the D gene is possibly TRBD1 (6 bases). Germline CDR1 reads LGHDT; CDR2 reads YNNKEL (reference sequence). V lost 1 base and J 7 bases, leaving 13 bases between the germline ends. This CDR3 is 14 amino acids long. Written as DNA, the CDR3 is TGTGCCAGCAGCCAAGCTATTGGGGGGCGTGAAGCTTTCTTT. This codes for CASSQAIGGREAFF.

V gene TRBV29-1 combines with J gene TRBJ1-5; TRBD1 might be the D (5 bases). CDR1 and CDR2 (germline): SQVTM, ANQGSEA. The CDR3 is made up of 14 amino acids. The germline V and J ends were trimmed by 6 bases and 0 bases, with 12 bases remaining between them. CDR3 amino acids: CSVGTGYSNQPQHF. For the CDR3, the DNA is TGCAGCGTCGGGACGGGCTATAGCAATCAGCCCCAGCATTTT.

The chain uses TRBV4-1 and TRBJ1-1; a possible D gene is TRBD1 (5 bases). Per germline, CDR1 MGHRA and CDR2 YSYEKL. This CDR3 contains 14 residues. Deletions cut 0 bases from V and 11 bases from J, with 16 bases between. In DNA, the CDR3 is TGCGCCAGCAGCCAAGAGGGTTGGGGCATTGCGGCTTTCTTT. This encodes CASSQEGWGIAAFF.

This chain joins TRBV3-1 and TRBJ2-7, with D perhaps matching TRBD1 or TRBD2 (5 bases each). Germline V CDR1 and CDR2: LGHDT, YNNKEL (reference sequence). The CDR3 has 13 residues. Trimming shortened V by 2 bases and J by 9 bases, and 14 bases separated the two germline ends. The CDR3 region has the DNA TGTGCCAGCAGCCAAAGGGGTAGGGCGGGGCAGTACTTC. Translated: CASSQRGRAGQYF.

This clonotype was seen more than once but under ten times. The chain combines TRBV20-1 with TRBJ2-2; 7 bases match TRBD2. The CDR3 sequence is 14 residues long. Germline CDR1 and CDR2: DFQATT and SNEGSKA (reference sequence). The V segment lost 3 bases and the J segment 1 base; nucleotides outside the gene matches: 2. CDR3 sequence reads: CSARPGGNTGELFF. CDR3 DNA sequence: TGCAGTGCTAGGCCGGGAGGGAACACCGGGGAGCTGTTTTTT.

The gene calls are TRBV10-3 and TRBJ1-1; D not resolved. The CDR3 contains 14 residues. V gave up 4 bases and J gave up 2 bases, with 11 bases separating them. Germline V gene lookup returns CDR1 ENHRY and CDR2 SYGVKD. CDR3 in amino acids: CAISVGSGNTEAFF. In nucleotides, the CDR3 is TGTGCCATCAGTGTAGGATCGGGTAACACTGAAGCTTTCTTT.

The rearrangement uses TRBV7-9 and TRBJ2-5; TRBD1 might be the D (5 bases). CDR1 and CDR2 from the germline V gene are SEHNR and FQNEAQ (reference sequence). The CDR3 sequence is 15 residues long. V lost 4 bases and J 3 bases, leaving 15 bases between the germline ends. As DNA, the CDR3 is TGTGCCAGCAGCTATGGGGCAGGGCAGAAAGAGACCCAGTACTTC. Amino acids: CASSYGAGQKETQYF. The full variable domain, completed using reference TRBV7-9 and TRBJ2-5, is DTGVSQNPRHKITKRGQNVTFRCDPISEHNRLYWYRQTLGQGPEFLTYFQNEAQLEKSRLLSDRFSAERPKGSFSTLEIQRTEQGDSAMYLCASSYGAGQKETQYFGPGTRLLVL.

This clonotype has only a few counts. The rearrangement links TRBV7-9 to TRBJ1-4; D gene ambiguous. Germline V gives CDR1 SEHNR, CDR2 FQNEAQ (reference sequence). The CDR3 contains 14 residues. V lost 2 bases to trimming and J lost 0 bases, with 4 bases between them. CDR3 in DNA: TGTGCCAGCAGCTTAATCGCAACTAATGAAAAACTGTTTTTT. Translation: CASSLIATNEKLFF.

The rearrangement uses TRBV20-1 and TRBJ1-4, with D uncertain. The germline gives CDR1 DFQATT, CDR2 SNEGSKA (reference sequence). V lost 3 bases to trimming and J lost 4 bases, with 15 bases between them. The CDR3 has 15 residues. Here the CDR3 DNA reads TGCAGTGCTAGTGCCTTAGCGCAACGTAATGAAAAACTGTTTTTT. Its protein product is CSASALAQRNEKLFF.

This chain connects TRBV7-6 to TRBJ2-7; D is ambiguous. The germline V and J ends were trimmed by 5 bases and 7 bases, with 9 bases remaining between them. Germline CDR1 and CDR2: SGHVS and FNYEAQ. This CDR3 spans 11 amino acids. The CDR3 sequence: CASSTRGEQYF. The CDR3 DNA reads TGTGCCAGCAGCACCCGTGGTGAGCAGTACTTC. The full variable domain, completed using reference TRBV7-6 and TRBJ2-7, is GAGVSQSPRYKVTKRGQDVALRCDPISGHVSLYWYRQALGQGPEFLTYFNYEAQQDKSGLPNDRFSAERPEGSISTLTIQRTEQRDSAMYRCASSTRGEQYFGPGTRLTVT.

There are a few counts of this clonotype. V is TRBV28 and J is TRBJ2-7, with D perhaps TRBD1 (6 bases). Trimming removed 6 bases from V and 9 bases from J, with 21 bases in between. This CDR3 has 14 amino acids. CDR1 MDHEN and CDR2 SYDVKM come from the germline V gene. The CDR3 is CASSSIGGKIRQYF. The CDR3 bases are TGTGCCAGCAGCTCGATTGGGGGCAAGATTCGGCAGTACTTC.

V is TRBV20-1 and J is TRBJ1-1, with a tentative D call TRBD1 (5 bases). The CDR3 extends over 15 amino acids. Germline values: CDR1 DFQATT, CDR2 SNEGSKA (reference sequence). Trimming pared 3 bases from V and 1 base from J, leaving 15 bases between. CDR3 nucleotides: TGCAGTGCTAGCGAAGGGACCGCCCCGAACACTGAAGCTTTCTTT. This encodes CSASEGTAPNTEAFF.

CDR3 in amino acids: CASSQSYEQFF. The DNA for the CDR3 is TGTGCCAGCTCACAGTCCTATGAGCAGTTCTTC. The chain recombines TRBV18 with TRBJ2-1; D unresolved. V was cut by 4 bases and J by 8 bases, with 6 bases left in between. This CDR3 has 11 amino acids. CDR1 and CDR2 from the germline V gene are KGHSH and LQKENI.

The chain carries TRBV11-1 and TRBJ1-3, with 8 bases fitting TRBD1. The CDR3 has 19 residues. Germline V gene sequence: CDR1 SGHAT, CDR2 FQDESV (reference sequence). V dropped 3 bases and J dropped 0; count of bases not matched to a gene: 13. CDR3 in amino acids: CASSLSWGTGIHSGNTIYF. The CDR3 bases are TGTGCCAGCAGCTTGAGTTGGGGGACAGGAATACACTCTGGAAACACCATATATTTT.

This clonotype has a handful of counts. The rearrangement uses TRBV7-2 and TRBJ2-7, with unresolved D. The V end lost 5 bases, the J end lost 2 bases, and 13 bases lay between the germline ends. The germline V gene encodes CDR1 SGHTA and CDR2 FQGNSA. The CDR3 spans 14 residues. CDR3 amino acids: CASSPPAEAYEQYF. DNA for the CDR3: TGTGCCAGCAGCCCTCCAGCCGAAGCCTACGAGCAGTACTTC.

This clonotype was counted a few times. The CDR3 nucleotides read TGTGCCAGCAGTGAATCTTTCGGGACCGGGGAGCTGTTTTTT. This gives the protein CASSESFGTGELFF. This chain connects TRBV6-1 to TRBJ2-2, with D hard to call. The CDR3 runs 14 residues. The germline V gene has CDR1 MNHNS and CDR2 SASEGT. Deletions cut 2 bases from V and 5 bases from J, with 9 bases between.